Below, one TCR beta chain is given with its context. The antigen is not known. MiXCR, run by TCRdb on the RT-PCR reads, gives a single entry per CDR3 protein. The sample holds about 2,500 distinct CDR3 sequences, 82% seen once. This sample stems from a study of yellow fever vaccine responses in identical twins. Study-wide findings and caveats: Twins reportedly mounted vaccine T cell responses that seemed partly convergent, partly personalized.

The germline gives CDR1 SGHDN, CDR2 FVKESK. This CDR3 contains 13 residues. V dropped 5 bases and J dropped 4 bases, with 9 bases sitting between them. This rearrangement joins TRBV14 to TRBJ1-5; possibly TRBD1 for D (6 bases). Here the sequenced sample was T cells from blood (PBMCs), unsorted or a sorted subset (not recorded which), taken before or after yellow fever vaccination (not recorded which). This sequence originates from a woman between 18 and 29 years old who received the yellow fever vaccine. In nucleotides, the CDR3 is TGTGCCAGCAGCAAAACAGGGAATCAGCCCCAGCATTTT. Translation gives CASSKTGNQPQHF.